These T cell receptor beta chains were read from a single sample in a study of blood T cell dynamics during melanoma immunotherapy. Using immunoSEQ multiplex PCR, the repertoire was profiled, and TCRdb retains in-frame clones only, with some absent. The repertoire holds about 4,900 clones, with approximately 86% as singletons. The specimen was blood, collected from a patient treated with checkpoint blockade. Every receptor here comes from a human donor with melanoma. Each CDR3 is given with its conserved first and last residue. The D gene is left open where the match is weak. Size is omitted from some rows. Given values are once, few, many or a class for expanded clones.

clone_size | d_call | j_call | v_call | cdr3_aa | cdr3_nt
few | NA | TRBJ2-2 | TRBV12-5 | CASGLGAGELFF | TGTGCTAGTGGTCTAGGGGCCGGGGAGCTGTTTTTT
NA | NA | TRBJ2-7 | TRBV18 | CASSPSGVPGEQYF | TGTGCCAGCTCACCCTCCGGGGTCCCAGGCGAGCAGTACTTC
NA | NA | TRBJ1-4 | TRBV6-1 | CASSRDLLSEKLFF | TGTGCCAGCAGCCGGGACTTGTTGAGCGAAAAACTGTTTTTT
NA | NA | TRBJ2-7 | TRBV11-2 | CASSSSLEGVINYEQYF | TGTGCCAGCAGCTCAAGCTTAGAAGGGGTTATCAATTACGAGCAGTACTTC
NA | TRBD1 | TRBJ2-2 | TRBV5-1 | CASSPTGGNTGELFF | TGCGCCAGCAGCCCGACAGGGGGCAACACCGGGGAGCTGTTTTTT
NA | NA | TRBJ1-2 | TRBV5-8 | CASSLGATNYGYTF | TGTGCCAGCAGCTTGGGGGCGACTAACTATGGCTACACCTTC
NA | NA | TRBJ1-2 | TRBV11-2 | CASSLDWAVAGGYTF | TGTGCCAGCAGCTTAGATTGGGCCGTAGCGGGTGGCTACACCTTC
NA | NA | TRBJ2-1 | TRBV7-9 | CASSHGISPNEQFF | TGTGCCAGCAGCCATGGAATAAGTCCCAATGAGCAGTTCTTC
NA | NA | TRBJ2-7 | TRBV2 | CASSEHVDEQYF | TGTGCCAGCAGTGAGCATGTTGACGAGCAGTACTTC
NA | NA | TRBJ2-7 | TRBV27 | CASCPLTPQNPYEQYF | TGTGCCAGCTGTCCCCTCACGCCTCAGAACCCCTACGAGCAGTACTTC
NA | TRBD2 | TRBJ2-3 | TRBV19 | CASSIIAGGTDTQYF | TGTGCCAGTAGTATAATTGCGGGAGGCACAGATACGCAGTATTTT
NA | NA | TRBJ2-7 | TRBV30 | CAWVGGSSYEQYF | TGTGCCTGGGTGGGAGGCTCGTCCTACGAGCAGTACTTC
NA | TRBD1 | TRBJ2-2 | TRBV10-3 | CAISKDRPTGELFF | TGTGCCATCAGTAAGGACAGGCCCACCGGGGAGCTGTTTTTT
NA | TRBD2 | TRBJ2-1 | TRBV9 | CASSTPTGASGSGYYNEQFF | TGTGCCAGCAGCACACCCACCGGGGCTAGCGGGAGTGGGTACTACAATGAGCAGTTCTTC
NA | NA | TRBJ1-2 | TRBV4-1 | CASSQGYNADGYTF | TGCGCCAGCAGCCAAGGGTATAATGCGGATGGCTACACCTTC
NA | NA | TRBJ2-2 | TRBV14 | CASSQDVAIPTGELFF | TGTGCCAGCAGCCAAGACGTTGCTATCCCCACCGGGGAGCTGTTTTTT
NA | NA | TRBJ1-1 | TRBV18 | CASSPTAGVGTEAFF | TGTGCCAGCTCACCAACCGCCGGGGTAGGCACTGAAGCTTTCTTT
NA | TRBD1 | TRBJ1-1 | TRBV4-3 | CASSQGQGAHTEAFF | TGCGCCAGCAGCCAGGGACAGGGGGCTCACACTGAAGCTTTCTTT
NA | NA | TRBJ1-1 | TRBV29-1 | CSASRTAMNTEAFF | TGCAGCGCCTCCCGGACAGCCATGAACACTGAAGCTTTCTTT
NA | TRBD1 | TRBJ2-5 | TRBV19 | CARPGQRHQETQYF | TGTGCCCGCCCGGGACAGAGACACCAAGAGACCCAGTACTTC
NA | TRBD1 | TRBJ1-2 | TRBV7-6 | CASSQTGNYGYTF | TGTGCCAGCAGCCAGACAGGGAACTATGGCTACACCTTC
NA | TRBD2 | TRBJ2-3 | TRBV6-5 | CASSYSGLAVSDTQYF | TGTGCCAGCAGTTACTCGGGACTAGCGGTTAGTGATACGCAGTATTTT
NA | NA | TRBJ2-3 | TRBV9 | CASGPGTAVDTQYF | TGTGCCAGCGGCCCGGGGACCGCTGTAGATACGCAGTATTTT
NA | NA | TRBJ2-7 | TRBV21-1 | CASSKGPPHYEQYF | TGTGCCAGCAGCAAGGGACCGCCTCACTACGAGCAGTACTTC
once | TRBD2 | TRBJ2-2 | TRBV11-3 | CASSPDSGRGTGELFF | TGTGCCAGCAGCCCCGATAGCGGGAGAGGAACCGGGGAGCTGTTTTTT
NA | NA | TRBJ2-2 | TRBV27 | CASSTRAASGELFF | TGTGCCAGCAGTACCCGGGCTGCGTCCGGGGAGCTGTTTTTT
NA | TRBD1 | TRBJ1-1 | TRBV11-3 | CASSLGGQGGTEAFF | TGTGCCAGCAGCTTAGGGGGACAGGGAGGCACTGAAGCTTTCTTT
NA | NA | TRBJ2-2 | TRBV12-2 | CASRLGPPVVAGTPLNTGELFF | TGTGCAAGTCGCTTAGGGCCTCCGGTGGTAGCGGGAACTCCGCTAAACACCGGGGAGCTGTTTTTT
NA | TRBD2 | TRBJ2-7 | TRBV18 | CASSPPGLAGGFAGQYF | TGTGCCAGCTCACCCCCGGGACTAGCGGGGGGATTTGCAGGGCAGTACTTC
NA | TRBD2 | TRBJ2-5 | TRBV30 | CAWSSTSGSWQETQYF | TGTGCCTGGAGTTCGACTAGCGGGAGTTGGCAAGAGACCCAGTACTTC
NA | NA | TRBJ1-1 | TRBV28 | CASSLHENTEAFF | TGTGCCAGCAGTCTGCACGAGAACACTGAAGCTTTCTTT
NA | NA | TRBJ1-1 | TRBV21-1 | CASSRGRGTEAFF | TGTGCCAGCAGCAGGGGCAGGGGCACTGAAGCTTTCTTT
NA | NA | TRBJ1-3 | TRBV27 | CASSLGAYPGNTIYF | TGTGCCAGCAGTTTGGGGGCGTACCCTGGAAACACCATATATTTT
NA | TRBD2 | TRBJ2-7 | TRBV7-8 | CASSLRLAGSYEQYF | TGTGCCAGCAGCTTAAGGCTAGCGGGGTCCTACGAGCAGTACTTC
NA | NA | TRBJ2-6 | TRBV9 | CASSHLNSGANVLTF | TGTGCCAGCAGCCACCTAAATTCTGGGGCCAACGTCCTGACTTTC
NA | NA | TRBJ2-7 | TRBV19 | CASSMSRDVYEQYF | TGTGCCAGTAGTATGTCCAGGGATGTCTACGAGCAGTACTTC
NA | TRBD2 | TRBJ2-1 | TRBV27 | CASKGLAGNNEQFF | TGTGCCAGCAAGGGACTAGCGGGAAACAATGAGCAGTTCTTC
NA | NA | TRBJ2-3 | TRBV10-3 | CASSVGDSTDTQYF | TGTGCCAGCAGTGTTGGGGACAGCACAGATACGCAGTATTTT
NA | NA | TRBJ2-1 | TRBV27 | CASSRWTDNEQFF | TGTGCCAGCAGTCGATGGACTGACAATGAGCAGTTCTTC
NA | NA | TRBJ2-3 | TRBV9 | CASSVAARTDTQYF | TGTGCCAGCAGCGTGGCAGCACGCACAGATACGCAGTATTTT
NA | NA | TRBJ1-1 | TRBV5-6 | CASSLGAGNTEAFF | TGTGCCAGCAGCTTGGGCGCAGGGAACACTGAAGCTTTCTTT
NA | NA | TRBJ1-2 | TRBV28 | CASSLFQDGGYTF | TGTGCCAGCAGTTTATTTCAGGATGGTGGCTACACCTTC
once | TRBD1 | TRBJ1-4 | TRBV6-4 | CASSPSTGGFGEKLFF | TGTGCCAGCAGTCCTTCGACAGGGGGCTTTGGTGAAAAACTGTTTTTT
NA | TRBD2 | TRBJ2-5 | TRBV11-2 | CASSLDLRRGGEETQYF | TGTGCCAGCAGCTTAGATCTCCGCCGTGGGGGGGAGGAGACCCAGTACTTC
NA | TRBD1 | TRBJ1-1 | TRBV11-3 | CASSTGQVTNEAFF | TGTGCCAGCAGCACAGGACAGGTTACAAATGAAGCTTTCTTT
NA | NA | TRBJ2-7 | TRBV4-3 | CASSRTRASYEQYF | TGCGCCAGCAGCCGGACGAGGGCTTCCTACGAGCAGTACTTC
once | NA | TRBJ2-5 | TRBV15 | CATSSEGGETQYF | TGTGCCACCAGCAGCGAAGGAGGAGAGACCCAGTACTTC
NA | TRBD1 | TRBJ1-2 | TRBV29-1 | CSVRGTGAAGGYTF | TGCAGCGTGAGGGGGACAGGGGCCGCCGGGGGCTACACCTTC
NA | NA | TRBJ1-3 | TRBV2 | CASSDGTSGNTIYF | TGTGCCAGCAGTGACGGCACCTCTGGAAACACCATATATTTT
NA | NA | TRBJ2-2 | TRBV27 | CASSLWGPGELFF | TGTGCCAGCAGTTTATGGGGCCCCGGGGAGCTGTTTTTT
few | NA | TRBJ1-1 | TRBV7-9 | CASRSPRAVGIEAFF | TGTGCCAGCAGATCACCTAGGGCCGTGGGGATTGAAGCTTTCTTT
NA | NA | TRBJ2-3 | TRBV5-4 | CASSLRTDTQYF | TGTGCCAGCAGCTTACGCACAGATACGCAGTATTTT
NA | NA | TRBJ2-1 | TRBV5-1 | CASSGGLDLRGYGEQFF | TGCGCCAGCAGCGGGGGACTGGATCTCAGGGGGTATGGTGAGCAGTTCTTC
NA | NA | TRBJ1-4 | TRBV7-6 | CASSSGQWVALNEKLFF | TGTGCCAGCAGCTCAGGACAGTGGGTCGCCCTTAATGAAAAACTGTTTTTT
NA | NA | TRBJ1-5 | TRBV19 | CASSAVASNQPQHF | TGTGCCAGTAGTGCAGTTGCTAGCAATCAGCCCCAGCATTTT
NA | NA | TRBJ2-7 | TRBV7-3 | CASSLDSTYEQYF | TGTGCCAGCAGCTTAGACAGTACCTACGAGCAGTACTTC
once | NA | TRBJ1-5 | TRBV7-3 | CASSLEGSYNQPQHF | TGTGCCAGCAGCTTAGAGGGCAGCTACAATCAGCCCCAGCATTTT
once | NA | TRBJ2-3 | TRBV29-1 | CSARTQWRTDTQYF | TGCAGCGCCCGCACCCAGTGGCGCACAGATACGCAGTATTTT
NA | NA | TRBJ2-5 | TRBV6-5 | CASYGETQYF | TGTGCCAGCTACGGGGAGACCCAGTACTTC
NA | TRBD1 | TRBJ2-7 | TRBV4-2 | CASSQADRGYEQYF | TGTGCCAGCAGCCAAGCGGACAGGGGCTACGAGCAGTACTTC